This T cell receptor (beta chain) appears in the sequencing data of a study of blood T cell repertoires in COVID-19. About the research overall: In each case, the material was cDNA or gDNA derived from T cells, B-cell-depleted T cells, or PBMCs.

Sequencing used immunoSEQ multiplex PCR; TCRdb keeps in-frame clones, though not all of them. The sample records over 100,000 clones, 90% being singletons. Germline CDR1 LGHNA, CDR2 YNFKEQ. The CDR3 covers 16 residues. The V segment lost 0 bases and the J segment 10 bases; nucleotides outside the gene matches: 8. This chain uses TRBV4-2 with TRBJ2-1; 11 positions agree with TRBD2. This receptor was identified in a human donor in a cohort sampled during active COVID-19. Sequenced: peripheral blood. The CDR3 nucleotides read TGTGCCAGCAGCCAAGAGACTAGCGGGGCTTTCCGGGAGCAGTTCTTC. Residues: CASSQETSGAFREQFF.